Sequencing of this T cell receptor (beta chain) was carried out in a study of CD8 T cells in ankylosing spondylitis. Study outcomes and limitations: Disease-linked clones had a CD8+ phenotype and relatively low frequency in peripheral blood.

Construction of TCR beta libraries was performed using quantitative 5'-RACE with molecular barcodes. TCRdb redid the calling of the 5' RACE reads with MiXCR, one entry per CDR3 protein. The sample consists of some 87,000 distinct CDR3 sequences, about 9.1% of them appearing once. This clonotype was counted at least ten times. Its specificity is not known. The sequence derives from a male donor with ankylosing spondylitis or in good health (not recorded which). The sample comprised blood, either unsorted or a sorted T cell fraction (not recorded which).

DNA of the CDR3: TGCAGTGCTAGCAACCGACATTTAGGCCAATCTAGCACAGATACGCAGTATTTT. This sequence encodes CSASNRHLGQSSTDTQYF. V and J are TRBV20-1 and TRBJ2-3; no reliable D call. V lost 3 bases and J lost 0, with 22 bases in between. The CDR3 runs to 18 residues. Per the germline V gene, CDR1 is DFQATT and CDR2 is SNEGSKA (reference sequence).